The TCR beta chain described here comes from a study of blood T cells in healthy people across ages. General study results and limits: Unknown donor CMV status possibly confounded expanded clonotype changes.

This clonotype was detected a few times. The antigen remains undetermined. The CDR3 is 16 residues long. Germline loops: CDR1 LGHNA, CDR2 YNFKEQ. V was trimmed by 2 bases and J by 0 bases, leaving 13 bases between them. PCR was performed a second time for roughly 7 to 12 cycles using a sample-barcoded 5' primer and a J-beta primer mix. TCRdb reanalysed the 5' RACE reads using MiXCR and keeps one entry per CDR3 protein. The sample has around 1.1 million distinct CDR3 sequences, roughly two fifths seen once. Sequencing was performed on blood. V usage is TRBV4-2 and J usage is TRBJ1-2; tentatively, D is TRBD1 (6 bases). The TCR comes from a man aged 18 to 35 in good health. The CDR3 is CASSQTGQSPNYGYTF. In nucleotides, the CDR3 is TGTGCCAGCAGCCAAACCGGACAGTCCCCTAACTATGGCTACACCTTC.